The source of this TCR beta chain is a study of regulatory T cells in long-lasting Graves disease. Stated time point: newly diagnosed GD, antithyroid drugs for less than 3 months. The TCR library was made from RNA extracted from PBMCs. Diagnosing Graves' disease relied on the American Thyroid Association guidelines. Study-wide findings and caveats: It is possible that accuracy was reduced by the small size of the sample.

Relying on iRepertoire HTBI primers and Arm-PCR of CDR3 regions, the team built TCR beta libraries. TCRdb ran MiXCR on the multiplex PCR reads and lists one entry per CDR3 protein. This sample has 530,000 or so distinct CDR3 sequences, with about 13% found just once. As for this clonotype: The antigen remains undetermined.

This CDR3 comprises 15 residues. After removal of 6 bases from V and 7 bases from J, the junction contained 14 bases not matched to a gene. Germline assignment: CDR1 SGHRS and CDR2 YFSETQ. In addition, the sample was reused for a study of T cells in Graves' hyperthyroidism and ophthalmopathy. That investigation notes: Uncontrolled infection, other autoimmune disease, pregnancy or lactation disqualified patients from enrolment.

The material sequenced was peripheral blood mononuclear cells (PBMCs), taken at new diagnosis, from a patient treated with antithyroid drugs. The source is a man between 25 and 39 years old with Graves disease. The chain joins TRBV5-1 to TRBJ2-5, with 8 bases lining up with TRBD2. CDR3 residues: CASTQSGTREGTQYF. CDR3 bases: TGCGCCAGCACCCAAAGCGGGACCCGGGAGGGGACCCAGTACTTC.